A selection of T cell receptor beta chains follows, all from one sample in a study of blood T cell repertoires in COVID-19. Sequencing was performed with immunoSEQ multiplex PCR; in TCRdb, only in-frame clones are kept and a portion is missing. The table lists some 260,000 clones, around nine tenths of them singletons. Sequenced: peripheral blood. The receptors stem from a middle-aged woman who had recovered from COVID-19. Both conserved end residues are part of each CDR3. D genes are given only for firm matches. Some rows have no size entry. The others give once, few or many, or a class for an expanded clone.

abundance	v_gene	j_gene	d_gene	CDR3aa	CDR3nt
few	TRBV5-8	TRBJ1-5	NA	CASSPRGKSQPQHF	TGTGCCAGCAGCCCTCGGGGGAAGTCTCAGCCCCAGCATTTT
NA	TRBV7-2	TRBJ2-3	NA	CASSLGRLPTDTQYF	TGTGCCAGCAGCTTAGGTCGTCTCCCCACAGATACGCAGTATTTT
NA	TRBV5-6	TRBJ2-7	TRBD2	CASSPTPGLAGVEQYF	TGTGCCAGCAGCCCCACCCCGGGACTAGCGGGAGTGGAGCAGTACTTC
NA	TRBV7-9	TRBJ2-7	TRBD2	CASKTGGTDEQYF	TGTGCCAGCAAGACGGGAGGTACGGACGAGCAGTACTTC
few	TRBV4-1	TRBJ2-3	NA	CASSQGWRGRVTDTQYF	TGCGCCAGCAGCCAGGGCTGGAGGGGTAGGGTCACAGATACGCAGTATTTT
NA	TRBV9	TRBJ1-1	TRBD1	CASSAPGQGNTEAFF	TGTGCCAGCAGCGCCCCGGGACAGGGGAACACTGAAGCTTTCTTT
NA	TRBV29-1	TRBJ2-3	NA	CSVEGTVTDTQYF	TGCAGCGTTGAAGGCACAGTTACAGATACGCAGTATTTT
NA	TRBV9	TRBJ2-7	TRBD2	CASSGPGGRAYEQYF	TGTGCCAGCAGCGGGCCGGGGGGGCGGGCGTACGAGCAGTACTTC
few	TRBV25-1	TRBJ1-5	NA	CASSGGGYQPQHF	TGTGCCAGCAGCGGGGGGGGGTACCAGCCCCAGCATTTT
NA	TRBV7-2	TRBJ2-1	TRBD2	CASSPERGPYNEQFF	TGTGCCAGCAGCCCAGAGCGGGGGCCGTACAATGAGCAGTTCTTC
NA	TRBV2	TRBJ1-6	NA	CAGTPARGNSPLHF	TGTGCCGGCACCCCCGCCAGGGGAAATTCACCCCTCCACTTT
NA	TRBV27	TRBJ1-1	NA	CASSPQRLSSAEAFF	TGTGCCAGCAGCCCTCAGCGCCTCTCGAGCGCTGAAGCTTTCTTT
NA	TRBV16	TRBJ2-3	TRBD1	CASSPRTGGNTDTQYF	TGTGCCAGCAGCCCCCGGACAGGGGGCAACACAGATACGCAGTATTTT
NA	TRBV30	TRBJ1-2	TRBD1	CAWTLGQGVTNYGYTF	TGTGCCTGGACTCTCGGACAGGGGGTAACTAACTATGGCTACACCTTC
NA	TRBV14	TRBJ2-3	NA	CASSQSLVDTQYF	TGTGCCAGCAGCCAGAGCTTGGTAGATACGCAGTATTTT
NA	TRBV6-5	TRBJ1-1	NA	CASSYDSEAFF	TGTGCCAGCAGTTACGACAGCGAAGCTTTCTTT
NA	TRBV5-1	TRBJ2-3	NA	CASSLAPGGFFGSADTQYF	TGCGCCAGCAGCTTGGCCCCGGGTGGTTTCTTCGGGAGCGCAGATACGCAGTATTTT
once	TRBV15	TRBJ1-2	NA	CATSSNRAPNYGYTF	TGTGCCACCAGCAGTAACAGGGCCCCTAACTATGGCTACACCTTC
NA	TRBV3-1/TRBV3-2	TRBJ2-2	TRBD2	CASTPRISTCSGRGANTGELFF	TGTGCCAGCACCCCAAGAATATCGACTTGTAGCGGGAGAGGGGCGAACACCGGGGAGCTGTTTTTT
NA	TRBV11-2	TRBJ1-1	NA	CASSPPGREAFF	TGTGCCAGCAGCCCACCAGGGAGGGAAGCTTTCTTT
NA	TRBV3-1/TRBV3-2	TRBJ2-5	NA	CASSPGETQYF	TGTGCCAGCAGCCCCGGGGAGACCCAGTACTTC
NA	TRBV29-1	TRBJ1-1	NA	CSVAMRGRNTEAFF	TGCAGCGTTGCGATGCGAGGGCGGAACACTGAAGCTTTCTTT
NA	TRBV7-2	TRBJ2-3	TRBD2	CASSKAGGPDTQYF	TGTGCCAGCAGCAAAGCGGGAGGGCCAGATACGCAGTATTTT
NA	TRBV7-3	TRBJ2-3	TRBD2	CASSLNPGGGADTQYF	TGTGCCAGCAGCTTAAACCCGGGAGGGGGGGCAGATACGCAGTATTTT
once	TRBV9	TRBJ2-1	NA	CASSAQGSSSYNEQFF	TGTGCCAGCAGCGCCCAGGGCTCAAGCTCCTACAATGAGCAGTTCTTC
NA	TRBV19	TRBJ1-6	NA	CAPGGRTYNSPLHF	TGTGCCCCGGGGGGGCGGACCTATAATTCACCCCTCCACTTT
NA	TRBV6-5	TRBJ1-5	TRBD1	CASRTGLSNQPQHF	TGTGCCAGCCGGACAGGTCTTAGCAATCAGCCCCAGCATTTT
NA	TRBV24-1	TRBJ1-2	NA	CATSDQGYGYTF	TGTGCCACCAGTGACCAGGGCTATGGCTACACCTTC
NA	TRBV11-3	TRBJ2-3	TRBD2	CASSSNSRASGYTDTQYF	TGTGCCAGCAGCTCCAATTCCCGGGCTAGCGGGTACACAGATACGCAGTATTTT
NA	TRBV6-5	TRBJ1-1	NA	CASSQSTGLSTEAFF	TGTGCCAGCAGCCAGAGCACAGGGTTGAGCACTGAAGCTTTCTTT
NA	TRBV4-3	TRBJ1-2	NA	CASSQEGRGNYGYTF	TGCGCCAGCAGCCAAGAGGGGAGGGGGAACTATGGCTACACCTTC
few	TRBV18	TRBJ2-7	NA	CASSRDIYEQYF	TGTGCCAGCTCACGGGACATTTACGAGCAGTACTTC
NA	TRBV13	TRBJ1-1	NA	CASSAGTNPEAFF	TGTGCCAGCAGCGCCGGGACAAACCCCGAAGCTTTCTTT
many	TRBV3-1/TRBV3-2	TRBJ1-1	TRBD1	CASPQGAHTEAFF	TGTGCCAGCCCCCAGGGGGCTCACACTGAAGCTTTCTTT
NA	TRBV7-3	TRBJ2-2	NA	CASTEWPGELFF	TGTGCCAGTACAGAATGGCCCGGGGAGCTGTTTTTT
NA	TRBV11-2	TRBJ2-3	NA	CASSRRSGPTDTQYF	TGTGCCAGCAGCCGCCGGAGCGGACCCACAGATACGCAGTATTTT
NA	TRBV19	TRBJ1-1	NA	CASRPRQENTEAFF	TGTGCCAGTAGACCGAGACAGGAGAACACTGAAGCTTTCTTT
NA	TRBV6-2/TRBV6-3	TRBJ1-1	NA	CASSYRPPGTEAFF	TGTGCCAGCAGTTACCGGCCCCCGGGGACTGAAGCTTTCTTT
NA	TRBV5-1	TRBJ2-1	NA	CASSLEGDVVYNEQFF	TGCGCCAGCAGCTTGGAGGGGGACGTGGTCTACAATGAGCAGTTCTTC
NA	TRBV24-1	TRBJ1-2	TRBD1	CATSDDPTGENGYTF	TGTGCCACCAGTGATGACCCGACAGGGGAGAATGGCTACACCTTC
NA	TRBV7-6	TRBJ2-1	TRBD1	CASSPEGQGAYNEQFF	TGTGCCAGCAGCCCGGAGGGACAGGGGGCGTACAATGAGCAGTTCTTC
NA	TRBV10-2	TRBJ2-1	TRBD2	CASSELSGRAYNEQFF	TGCGCCAGCTCTGAACTTAGCGGGAGGGCCTACAATGAGCAGTTCTTC
NA	TRBV13	TRBJ1-6	TRBD1	CASSLGGGQGYNSPLHF	TGTGCCAGCAGCTTAGGGGGAGGACAGGGCTATAATTCACCCCTCCACTTT
NA	TRBV7-3	TRBJ2-2	NA	CASSNGPGGHGELFF	TGTGCCAGCAGCAATGGACCAGGGGGGCACGGGGAGCTGTTTTTT
NA	TRBV19	TRBJ1-2	NA	CASSTVAGYTF	TGTGCCAGTAGTACAGTTGCTGGCTACACCTTC
NA	TRBV7-2	TRBJ2-6	NA	CATRPTGSGANVLTF	TGTGCGACCCGCCCTACAGGCTCCGGGGCCAACGTCCTGACTTTC
NA	TRBV11-2	TRBJ1-2	NA	CASSPDRNYGYTF	TGTGCCAGCAGCCCCGACAGAAACTATGGCTACACCTTC
few	TRBV18	TRBJ1-4	TRBD1	CASSFDRVANEKLFF	TGTGCCAGCTCATTTGACAGGGTGGCTAATGAAAAACTGTTTTTT
NA	TRBV14	TRBJ1-5	TRBD1	CASSTGGTGQPQHF	TGTGCCAGCAGCACAGGGGGAACCGGTCAGCCCCAGCATTTT
once	TRBV7-8	TRBJ2-5	NA	CASSLGAGGETQYF	TGTGCCAGCAGCTTAGGTGCTGGGGGCGAGACCCAGTACTTC